Described below is a single T cell receptor (beta chain) sequence and its context. The source of the sample is a study of blood T cell repertoires in COVID-19. Study in general: Donors in the United States, Italy and Spain gave samples during acute or convalescent COVID-19. Sources were T cells, B-cell-depleted T cells, or PBMCs; the material itself was cDNA or gDNA.

The CDR3 spans 12 residues. The germline CDR1 and CDR2 sequences are SNHLY and FYNNEI. V was pared by 4 bases and J by 11 bases, with 6 bases of the junction left unmatched. In the authors' methods: Reference gene primers were amplified, and this amplification served to estimate nucleated cell counts. Data came from immunoSEQ multiplex PCR; TCRdb stores just in-frame clones and leaves some out. From that table come the V and J calls and clone size; the DNA was used to work out D and trimming. The table has 85,000 to 95,000 clones, 75% to 90% seen once; the top ten hold around 20%. V gene TRBV2 combines with J gene TRBJ2-7; 9 positions agree with TRBD1. The sequence derives from a woman older than 75 with acute or convalescent COVID-19. Sequencing input: peripheral blood. CDR3 sequence (DNA): TGTGCCAGCAGTGGTGACAGGGGGTCGGAGTACTTC. Translated: CASSGDRGSEYF. Looking up the rest from reference TRBV2 and TRBJ2-7 gives the full variable domain: EPEVTQTPSHQVTQMGQEVILRCVPISNHLYFYWYRQILGQKVEFLVSFYNNEISEKSEIFDDQFSVERPDGSNFTLKIRSTKLEDSAMYFCASSGDRGSEYFGPGTRLTVT.